The 8 T cell receptor beta chains below all came from one sample that was sequenced in a study of blood T cell repertoires in COVID-19. Profiling relied on immunoSEQ multiplex PCR, and the TCRdb table lists in-frame clones only, not all of them. The table includes 95,000 to 150,000 clones, 60% to 80% detected once. Material for sequencing was peripheral blood. Source of these receptors: a man older than 75 with COVID-19, enrolled during active disease.

The genes are TRBV11-1 and TRBJ1-1; TRBD1 matches 11 bases. The CDR3 has 14 residues. Looked up from germline, CDR1 is SGHAT and CDR2 is FQDESV (reference sequence). After removal of 5 bases from V and 4 bases from J, the junction contained 3 bases not matched to a gene. DNA for the CDR3: TGTGCCAGCAGCGCGGGACAGGGGGGCACTGAAGCTTTCTTT. Translating it yields CASSAGQGGTEAFF. The entire variable domain, with the rest obtained from reference TRBV11-1 and TRBJ1-1, is as follows: EAEVAQSPRYKITEKSQAVAFWCDPISGHATLYWYRQILGQGPELLVQFQDESVVDDSQLPKDRFSAERLKGVDSTLKIQPAELGDSAMYLCASSAGQGGTEAFFGQGTRLTVV.

The gene calls are TRBV28 and TRBJ1-6, with D hard to call. The germline V and J ends were trimmed by 5 bases and 7 bases, with 15 bases remaining between them. This CDR3 is built from 15 residues. Germline CDR1 and CDR2: MDHEN and SYDVKM. CDR3 coding DNA: TGTGCCAGCAGTCTGCGGGCCGGAGGGAATTCACCCCTCCACTTT. Translated: CASSLRAGGNSPLHF.

This clone was counted only a few times. The chain uses TRBV28 and TRBJ2-1; D unresolved. V was trimmed by 6 bases and J by 7 bases, leaving 13 bases between them. The CDR3 has 13 amino acids. Germline V gene lookup returns CDR1 MDHEN and CDR2 SYDVKM. The CDR3 DNA reads TGTGCCAGCAGAGCGACGTACCAAAATGAGCAGTTCTTC. This codes for CASRATYQNEQFF.

The chain couples TRBV29-1 to TRBJ2-1; TRBD2 matches at 11 bases. Germline assignment: CDR1 SQVTM and CDR2 ANQGSEA. The trim removed 2 bases at V and 9 bases at J, leaving 9 bases unmatched. The CDR3 has 15 residues. Here the CDR3 reads CSVETGTSGSSEQFF. CDR3 DNA sequence: TGCAGCGTTGAAACCGGGACTAGCGGTTCCAGTGAGCAGTTCTTC.

This clone was found once. The rearrangement uses TRBV19 and TRBJ1-5; no clear D gene. The V end lost 5 bases, the J end lost 0 bases, and 8 bases lay between the germline ends. The germline V gene has CDR1 LNHDA and CDR2 SQIVND (reference sequence). CDR3 size: 14 residues. CDR3 bases: TGTGCCAGTAGTCAGGTCTATAGCAATCAGCCCCAGCATTTT. Its translation is CASSQVYSNQPQHF.

The chain uses TRBV7-2 and TRBJ2-7; 8 bases map to TRBD2. This CDR3 is built from 15 residues. Germline CDR1 and CDR2: SGHTA and FQGNSA. J lost 6 bases, V lost 2 bases, and 9 bases had no gene match. The CDR3 spells CASSLPGGPVGEQYF. The CDR3 DNA reads TGTGCCAGCAGCTTACCGGGAGGGCCTGTTGGCGAGCAGTACTTC.

V is TRBV30 and J is TRBJ2-7; D may be TRBD1 (5 bases). The CDR3 spans 14 residues. V gave up 3 bases and J gave up 7 bases, with 19 bases separating them. Germline V lookup: CDR1 GTSNPN, CDR2 SVGIG (reference sequence). The CDR3 protein is CAWRHLTGLGEQYF. The CDR3 nucleotides read TGTGCCTGGAGACATTTAACAGGCTTGGGTGAGCAGTACTTC.

This clone was seen ten or more times. The V gene is TRBV28, the J gene TRBJ1-5; unclear D gene. The CDR3 sequence is 17 residues long. V lost 8 bases and J lost 0, with 20 bases in between. Germline CDR1 reads MDHEN; CDR2 reads SYDVKM. CDR3 nucleotides: TGTGCCAGCGACACCCGCCTGTATAGAGATAGCAATCAGCCCCAGCATTTT. Its translation: CASDTRLYRDSNQPQHF. Looking up the rest from reference TRBV28 and TRBJ1-5 gives the full variable domain: DVKVTQSSRYLVKRTGEKVFLECVQDMDHENMFWYRQDPGLGLRLIYFSYDVKMKEKGDIPEGYSVSREKKERFSLILESASTNQTSMYLCASDTRLYRDSNQPQHFGDGTRLSIL.